This paragraph reports one TCR beta chain. Time point: baseline, week 1 (first vaccination visit). Treatment meaning: pre-vaccination baseline after standard-of-care therapy. Assay: immunoSEQ multiplex PCR; the TCRdb copy retains only in-frame clones and omits some. The profile shows around 33,000 clones, around 83% of them singletons. Trimming cost V 5 bases and J 2 bases; bases outside gene matches: 5. The germline V gene has CDR1 MNHEY and CDR2 SMNVEV (reference sequence). The CDR3 covers 15 residues. These data belong to a study of a mutant IDH1 vaccine in newly diagnosed glioma. The gene calls are TRBV27 and TRBJ2-7; 11 bases line up with TRBD2. The TCR sequence derives from a man in his fifties or sixties with glioma. Some clones in this sample may be carry-over from other donors' samples. Here the sequenced sample was peripheral blood mononuclear cells (PBMCs), taken from a glioma patient treated with radiotherapy, temozolomide or both. Here the CDR3 DNA reads TGTGCCAGCAGTGCACTGGGACTAGCGGCCTACGAGCAGTACTTC. Its translation: CASSALGLAAYEQYF.